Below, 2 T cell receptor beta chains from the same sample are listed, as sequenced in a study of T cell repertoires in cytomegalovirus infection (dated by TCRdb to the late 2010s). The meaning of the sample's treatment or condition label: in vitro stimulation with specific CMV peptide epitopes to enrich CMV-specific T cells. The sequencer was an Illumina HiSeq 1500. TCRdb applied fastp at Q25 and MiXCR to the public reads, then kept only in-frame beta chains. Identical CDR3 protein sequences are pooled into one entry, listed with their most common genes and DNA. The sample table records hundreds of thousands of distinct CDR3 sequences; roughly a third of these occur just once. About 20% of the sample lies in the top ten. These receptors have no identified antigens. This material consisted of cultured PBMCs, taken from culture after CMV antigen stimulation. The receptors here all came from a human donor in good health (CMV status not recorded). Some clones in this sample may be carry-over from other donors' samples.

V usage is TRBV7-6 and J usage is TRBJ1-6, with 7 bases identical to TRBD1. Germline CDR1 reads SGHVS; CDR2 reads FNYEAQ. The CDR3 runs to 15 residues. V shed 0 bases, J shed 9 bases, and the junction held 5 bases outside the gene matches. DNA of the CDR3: TGTGCCAGCAGCTTAGCAGGGGGCGAAAGTTCACCCCTCCACTTT. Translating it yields CASSLAGGESSPLHF.

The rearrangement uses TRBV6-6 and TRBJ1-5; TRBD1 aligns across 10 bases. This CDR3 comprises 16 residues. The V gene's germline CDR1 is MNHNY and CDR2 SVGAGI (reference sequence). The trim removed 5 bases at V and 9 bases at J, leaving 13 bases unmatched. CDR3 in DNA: TGTGCCAGCAGTGGCGACAGGGGGCTAGATAATTGGCCCCAGCATTTT. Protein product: CASSGDRGLDNWPQHF.